This entry features one T cell receptor beta chain sequence. Original analysis: Cell counts per sample came from amplifying reference gene primers. The assay was immunoSEQ multiplex PCR, and TCRdb's table has in-frame clones only and misses some. The V and J calls and clone size were taken over from that table, and D and trimming were inferred from the DNA. The sample has 100,000 to 150,000 clones; approximately 87% are singletons. This sample was taken from a study of blood T cell repertoires in COVID-19. In the study overall: The analysed material was cDNA or gDNA that came from T cells, B-cell-depleted T cells, or PBMCs.

The CDR3 sequence is 15 residues long. V was pared by 1 base and J by 5 bases, with 7 bases of the junction left unmatched. Looked up from germline, CDR1 is SGHTA and CDR2 is FQGNSA. The rearrangement uses TRBV7-2 and TRBJ1-1; 7 bases line up with TRBD1. The sequencing input was peripheral blood. The sequence was obtained from a man in his sixties or seventies with active COVID-19. The CDR3, as DNA: TGTGCCAGCAGCTTAGTAGGGACAGAGGGAACTGAAGCTTTCTTT. Translating it yields CASSLVGTEGTEAFF. Looking up the rest from reference TRBV7-2 and TRBJ1-1 gives the full variable domain: GAGVSQSPSNKVTEKGKDVELRCDPISGHTALYWYRQSLGQGLEFLIYFQGNSAPDKSGLPSDRFSAERTGGSVSTLTIQRTQQEDSAVYLCASSLVGTEGTEAFFGQGTRLTVV.